The source of this TCR beta chain is a study of T and B cells in COVID-19 patients (dated by TCRdb to the early 2020s). Looking at the study overall: In this study, adaptive immunity was profiled in COVID-19 patients who either had active infection or had recovered, using TRB and IGH repertoire sequencing of peripheral blood. An age-matched reference group of some 39 healthy donors negative for COVID-19 antibodies served as the comparison for repertoire analyses. Patients in the recovered cohort had a median age of around 30 years, compared with around 70 years for patients in the active-infection cohort. The recovered cohort included some 18 patients who contributed approximately 20 samples, and most of those patients had mild to moderate COVID-19 that was managed on an outpatient basis. A couple of patients were in both the active and recovered cohorts because samples existed from active disease and from after recovery. As many as 9 follow-up blood samples were collected from each patient, and in some individuals these samples spanned different disease stages. The repository of TCR and BCR sequences included approximately 72 time points from over 35 patients, and more than 7.5 million TCR sequences were analysed. Critical illness requiring mechanical ventilation or ECMO was present in about 65% of the 20 patients in the active-infection cohort. Comorbidities linked to unfavorable COVID-19 outcome were present in 18 of 20 patients in the active-infection cohort.

TCRdb lists the instrument as Illumina MiSeq. Multiplex PCR with BIOMED2 TRB-A/B primer pools was used to amplify the TRB rearrangements. Two consecutive PCRs added Illumina-compatible adapters and 7-nucleotide sample barcodes to the amplicons. All library PCRs used Phusion HS II polymerase. Amplicons were gel-purified with the NucleoSpin Gel and PCR Clean-up kit, quantified on Qubit, and pooled at approximately 3.9 nM. Before Illumina next-generation sequencing, the quality of the amplicon pool was assessed on an Agilent 2100 Bioanalyzer. From the authors' description of their analysis: Annotation of TRB rearrangements was performed with MiXCR 3.0.8 using the default MiXCR reference library. Non-productive reads and sequences with fewer than 2 reads were removed, and each unique CDR3 nucleotide sequence was counted as one clone. Clonality, diversity, richness and V-J gene usage were calculated in R 3.5.1. TCR clustering by CDR3 similarity used GLIPH2, with generation probabilities calculated by OLGA. Only GLIPH2 clusters with at least four unique TCR clonotypes present in at least three individuals were retained. The public reads were run again by TCRdb, first through fastp at Q25 and then through MiXCR, and only productive beta chains were kept. CDR3 protein sequences are deduplicated, and each keeps its most common genes and DNA. TCRdb, not the authors, supplied the V and J calls. In all, the sample holds under 8,500 distinct CDR3 sequences, and approximately 30% of those were seen once. The ten biggest clones cover 15% to 20% of the sample.

The germline V gene encodes CDR1 SGDLS and CDR2 YYNGEE. V is pruned by 0 bases and J by 1 base, leaving 4 bases of the junction without a gene match. The CDR3 measures 17 amino acids from cysteine to phenylalanine. Of all the DNA, just the CDR3 is kept, 51 bases in frame from base 1. Results the study describes overall, beyond this receptor: Patients with COVID-19 were reported to show strongly skewed TRBV/TRBJ gene usage. The recovered cohort had 2,000 to 3,000 exclusive TCR clusters, including over 30 low-pGen clusters. Specific T cell subsets (CD4+/Treg/CD8+) and sorted SARS-CoV-2-responsive or tetramer+ T cells had not yet been sequenced, and these experiments were ongoing. Prospective validation of the reported TCR clusters was stated to be required before clinical use. The size of the cohort was considered insufficient for assessing HLA contributions to COVID-19 susceptibility or severity. During active COVID-19 the TRB repertoires were highly clonal, but at recovery diversity and richness rose above the levels seen in healthy donors. Blood samples from mildly ill patients during symptoms and early samples from severe cases were scarce.

Genomic DNA extracted from blood was used in amounts of roughly 230-550 ng for amplification of TRB repertoires. With regard to this clonotype: Its binding antigen is unknown. There are no base qualities to consult, and no much larger clone falls within one base.

Sequenced input: blood. This sequence was found in a human donor with active COVID-19. The chain is assembled from TRBV9 and TRBJ2-2, and TRBD2 matches 9 of the central bases. The DNA sequence reads TGTGCCAGCAGCGTAGAAGGTAGCGGGGGGAACACCGGGGAGCTGTTTTTT. The translation is CASSVEGSGGNTGELFF.